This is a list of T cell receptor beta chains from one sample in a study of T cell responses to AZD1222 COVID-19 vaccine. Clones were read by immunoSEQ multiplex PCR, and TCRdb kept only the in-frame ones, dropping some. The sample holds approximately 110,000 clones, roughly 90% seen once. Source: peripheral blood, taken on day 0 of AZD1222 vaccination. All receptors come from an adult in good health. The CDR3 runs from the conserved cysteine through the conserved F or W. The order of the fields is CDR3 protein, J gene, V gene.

CDR3 protein: CASSYEGSYSYEQYF
J gene: TRBJ2-7
V gene: TRBV6-5

CDR3 protein: CASSLVTGGGYEQYF
J gene: TRBJ2-7
V gene: TRBV13

CDR3 protein: CASSPARGGADTQYF
J gene: TRBJ2-3
V gene: TRBV27

CDR3 protein: CASSPGTTGNTIYF
J gene: TRBJ1-3
V gene: TRBV7-2

CDR3 protein: CASGTGNYEQYF
J gene: TRBJ2-7
V gene: TRBV5-4

CDR3 protein: CAISEAERTQYF
J gene: TRBJ2-3
V gene: TRBV10-3

CDR3 protein: CASSVGSTNEKLFF
J gene: TRBJ1-4
V gene: TRBV5-5

CDR3 protein: CASSHDDRQGNSPLHF
J gene: TRBJ1-6
V gene: TRBV4-1

CDR3 protein: CVRLKYETYSGNTIYF
J gene: TRBJ1-3
V gene: TRBV7-5

CDR3 protein: CASSLNRDSPLHF
J gene: TRBJ1-6
V gene: TRBV28

CDR3 protein: CASSPIGQGGTEAFF
J gene: TRBJ1-1
V gene: TRBV27

CDR3 protein: CASSLGVRQGEQPQHF
J gene: TRBJ1-5
V gene: TRBV7-4

CDR3 protein: CATSSRVTGQPQHF
J gene: TRBJ1-5
V gene: TRBV15

CDR3 protein: CASSEEASGSFYEQYF
J gene: TRBJ2-7
V gene: TRBV6-1

CDR3 protein: CASRDLTEAFF
J gene: TRBJ1-1
V gene: TRBV27

CDR3 protein: CASSLGGTYEQYF
J gene: TRBJ2-7
V gene: TRBV12-3/TRBV12-4

CDR3 protein: CATSAFGTAYNEQFF
J gene: TRBJ2-1
V gene: TRBV24-1

CDR3 protein: CASSPLNGYEQYF
J gene: TRBJ2-7
V gene: TRBV27

CDR3 protein: CATSDRGIQETQYF
J gene: TRBJ2-5
V gene: TRBV24-1

CDR3 protein: CASSEAVGASYEQYF
J gene: TRBJ2-7
V gene: TRBV6-1

CDR3 protein: CASSLGGTAAYEQYF
J gene: TRBJ2-7
V gene: TRBV7-6

CDR3 protein: CASSRRGGNSYNEQFF
J gene: TRBJ2-1
V gene: TRBV10-2

CDR3 protein: CASRSPGGAGTDTQYF
J gene: TRBJ2-3
V gene: TRBV27

CDR3 protein: CASRRGTDYGYTF
J gene: TRBJ1-2
V gene: TRBV6-5

CDR3 protein: CASSLRGGYGYTF
J gene: TRBJ1-2
V gene: TRBV5-6

CDR3 protein: CASRQTGTVGAFF
J gene: TRBJ1-1
V gene: TRBV6-5

CDR3 protein: CASRGGERNTEAFF
J gene: TRBJ1-1
V gene: TRBV7-9

CDR3 protein: CASSPAPGVDTQYF
J gene: TRBJ2-3
V gene: TRBV4-1

CDR3 protein: CASSSQEFGPQHF
J gene: TRBJ1-5
V gene: TRBV28

CDR3 protein: CAISGQGVYNEQFF
J gene: TRBJ2-1
V gene: TRBV10-3

CDR3 protein: CASRPGDTGRAVIYF
J gene: TRBJ1-3
V gene: TRBV5-1

CDR3 protein: CASSSRDRGSPLHF
J gene: TRBJ1-6
V gene: TRBV7-2

CDR3 protein: CASSLGAGGLNEQFF
J gene: TRBJ2-1
V gene: TRBV7-8

CDR3 protein: CASRAAGTGFIEQYF
J gene: TRBJ2-7
V gene: TRBV28

CDR3 protein: CASSLVQADTQYF
J gene: TRBJ2-3
V gene: TRBV7-9

CDR3 protein: CASSSEGRGNSPLHF
J gene: TRBJ1-6
V gene: TRBV6-5

CDR3 protein: CASSPGRGERMNTEAFF
J gene: TRBJ1-1
V gene: TRBV10-1

CDR3 protein: CAIGTERGNQPQHF
J gene: TRBJ1-5
V gene: TRBV10-3

CDR3 protein: CASSTQAGETQYF
J gene: TRBJ2-5
V gene: TRBV18

CDR3 protein: CASSPTQTGVLTEAFF
J gene: TRBJ1-1
V gene: TRBV27

CDR3 protein: CASRYVGGGDSYEQYF
J gene: TRBJ2-7
V gene: TRBV19

CDR3 protein: CASSNRTSGSYEQFF
J gene: TRBJ2-1
V gene: TRBV6-5

CDR3 protein: CASGSTGLNSPLHF
J gene: TRBJ1-6
V gene: TRBV7-2

CDR3 protein: CSASSGVFYEQYF
J gene: TRBJ2-7
V gene: TRBV20-1

CDR3 protein: CASSSRDRGTGELFF
J gene: TRBJ2-2
V gene: TRBV11-2

CDR3 protein: CAWGGGQNNEQFF
J gene: TRBJ2-1
V gene: TRBV30

CDR3 protein: CASSQAQGYGYTF
J gene: TRBJ1-2
V gene: TRBV3-1/TRBV3-2

CDR3 protein: CASRKGRTGELFF
J gene: TRBJ2-2
V gene: TRBV28

CDR3 protein: CASSLGGRFGNTIYF
J gene: TRBJ1-3
V gene: TRBV28

CDR3 protein: CASTAGGPETQYF
J gene: TRBJ2-5
V gene: TRBV7-2

CDR3 protein: CASKPAIGAYEKLFF
J gene: TRBJ1-4
V gene: TRBV28

CDR3 protein: CASSTRQFSNYGYTF
J gene: TRBJ1-2
V gene: TRBV6-2/TRBV6-3

CDR3 protein: CASSQAGGATDTQYF
J gene: TRBJ2-3
V gene: TRBV4-1

CDR3 protein: CASTLGPGSHEQYF
J gene: TRBJ2-7
V gene: TRBV5-5

CDR3 protein: CASKGLAGGETQYF
J gene: TRBJ2-5
V gene: TRBV6-5

CDR3 protein: CASSVAGVDTGELFF
J gene: TRBJ2-2
V gene: TRBV9